This is a list of T cell receptor beta chains from one sample in a study of CD8+ T cells in alopecia areata. The table came from immunoSEQ multiplex PCR; TCRdb's copy has only in-frame clones and leaves some out. Here the sample spans around 290,000 clones, 58% being singletons. This specimen was CD4+ T cells sorted from blood, taken at week 24, from a patient treated with tofacitinib. The origin of the receptors is a human donor with alopecia areata. The CDR3 runs from the conserved cysteine through the conserved F or W. Each record gives: V gene, D gene, clone size, J gene, CDR3 length, CDR3 protein, CDR3 DNA. A D gene is named only where the DNA matches it firmly. The size of a clone is reported for some rows only, either as once, few or many, or as a class for expanded clones.

v_gene: TRBV6-5
d_gene: -
abundance: few
j_gene: TRBJ1-2
len: 13
CDR3aa: CASSTGLPYGYTF
CDR3nt: TGTGCCAGCAGTACAGGGTTACCTTATGGCTACACCTTC

v_gene: TRBV11-3
d_gene: TRBD1
abundance: -
j_gene: TRBJ2-3
len: 14
CDR3aa: CASSSQGAGDTQYF
CDR3nt: TGTGCCAGCAGCTCCCAGGGGGCTGGAGATACGCAGTATTTT

v_gene: TRBV5-6
d_gene: -
abundance: -
j_gene: TRBJ2-6
len: 17
CDR3aa: CASSFTGQTSGANVLTF
CDR3nt: TGTGCCAGCAGCTTTACGGGACAAACCTCTGGGGCCAACGTCCTGACTTTC

v_gene: TRBV30
d_gene: -
abundance: -
j_gene: TRBJ2-3
len: 17
CDR3aa: CAWSGGRQGKGTDTQYF
CDR3nt: TGTGCCTGGAGTGGGGGCCGGCAGGGCAAGGGGACAGATACGCAGTATTTT

v_gene: TRBV19
d_gene: -
abundance: few
j_gene: TRBJ2-3
len: 17
CDR3aa: CASSRTPGGRATDTQYF
CDR3nt: TGTGCCAGTAGCCGTACCCCCGGAGGGAGAGCGACAGATACGCAGTATTTT

v_gene: TRBV28
d_gene: TRBD1
abundance: few
j_gene: TRBJ1-2
len: 14
CDR3aa: CASTATGRNYGYTF
CDR3nt: TGTGCCAGCACCGCGACAGGGAGAAACTATGGCTACACCTTC

v_gene: TRBV30
d_gene: -
abundance: -
j_gene: TRBJ1-2
len: 14
CDR3aa: CAWSGDGVLKGYTF
CDR3nt: TGTGCCTGGAGTGGGGACGGCGTATTGAAGGGCTACACCTTC

v_gene: TRBV4-2
d_gene: TRBD1
abundance: -
j_gene: TRBJ1-2
len: 14
CDR3aa: CASRGTDSAYGYTF
CDR3nt: TGTGCCAGCAGGGGGACAGACTCTGCCTATGGCTACACCTTC

v_gene: TRBV5-6
d_gene: -
abundance: few
j_gene: TRBJ1-3
len: 14
CDR3aa: CASSRPGAGNTIYF
CDR3nt: TGTGCCAGCAGCCGCCCCGGCGCTGGAAACACCATATATTTT

v_gene: TRBV2
d_gene: -
abundance: -
j_gene: TRBJ1-1
len: 11
CDR3aa: CASSEDWGAFF
CDR3nt: TGTGCCAGCAGTGAGGATTGGGGAGCTTTCTTT

v_gene: TRBV13
d_gene: -
abundance: -
j_gene: TRBJ1-1
len: 11
CDR3aa: CASSLVTEAFF
CDR3nt: TGTGCCAGCAGCTTAGTCACTGAAGCTTTCTTT

v_gene: TRBV6-1
d_gene: TRBD1
abundance: -
j_gene: TRBJ2-5
len: 12
CDR3aa: CASTRTGETQYF
CDR3nt: TGTGCCAGCACCAGGACAGGGGAGACCCAGTACTTC

v_gene: TRBV27
d_gene: -
abundance: -
j_gene: TRBJ2-4
len: 15
CDR3aa: CASSLTQPPGNIQYF
CDR3nt: TGTGCCAGCAGCCTGACACAACCCCCGGGAAACATTCAGTACTTC

v_gene: TRBV2
d_gene: TRBD1
abundance: -
j_gene: TRBJ1-1
len: 12
CDR3aa: CASGDRGRLVFF
CDR3nt: TGTGCCAGCGGAGACAGGGGGCGCTTGGTTTTCTTT

v_gene: TRBV30
d_gene: -
abundance: -
j_gene: TRBJ2-5
len: 12
CDR3aa: CAWSMASETQYF
CDR3nt: TGTGCCTGGAGCATGGCAAGTGAGACCCAGTACTTC

v_gene: TRBV7-6
d_gene: -
abundance: -
j_gene: TRBJ2-5
len: 11
CDR3aa: CASSQGETQYF
CDR3nt: TGTGCCAGCAGCCAGGGTGAGACCCAGTACTTC

v_gene: TRBV7-8
d_gene: TRBD1
abundance: few
j_gene: TRBJ2-7
len: 14
CDR3aa: CASSLADVRTGEYF
CDR3nt: TGTGCCAGCAGCTTAGCGGATGTGAGGACAGGGGAGTACTTC

v_gene: TRBV10-3
d_gene: -
abundance: -
j_gene: TRBJ2-1
len: 14
CDR3aa: CALRRGGQVHEQFF
CDR3nt: TGTGCCCTACGCAGGGGGGGGCAAGTCCATGAGCAGTTCTTC

v_gene: TRBV9
d_gene: TRBD1
abundance: -
j_gene: TRBJ2-2
len: 15
CDR3aa: CASSADREDTGELFF
CDR3nt: TGTGCCAGCAGTGCGGACAGGGAGGACACCGGGGAGCTGTTTTTT

v_gene: TRBV25-1
d_gene: -
abundance: -
j_gene: TRBJ2-6
len: 17
CDR3aa: CASSLDYQHSGANVLTF
CDR3nt: TGTGCCAGCAGTCTAGACTATCAGCACTCTGGGGCCAACGTCCTGACTTTC

v_gene: TRBV6-1
d_gene: TRBD1
abundance: -
j_gene: TRBJ1-5
len: 17
CDR3aa: CASSERTGGISNQPQHF
CDR3nt: TGTGCCAGCAGTGAGCGGACAGGGGGCATTAGCAATCAGCCCCAGCATTTT

v_gene: TRBV28
d_gene: -
abundance: few
j_gene: TRBJ1-1
len: 13
CDR3aa: CASSLRPNTEAFF
CDR3nt: TGTGCCAGCAGTTTAAGACCCAACACTGAAGCTTTCTTT

v_gene: TRBV6-5
d_gene: -
abundance: -
j_gene: TRBJ2-2
len: 15
CDR3aa: CASSGGTSFTGELFF
CDR3nt: TGTGCCAGCAGCGGAGGGACTTCCTTTACCGGGGAGCTGTTTTTT

v_gene: TRBV30
d_gene: TRBD1
abundance: -
j_gene: TRBJ1-4
len: 13
CDR3aa: CAWATQGGEKLFF
CDR3nt: TGTGCCTGGGCGACGCAGGGGGGAGAAAAACTGTTTTTT

v_gene: TRBV9
d_gene: -
abundance: -
j_gene: TRBJ2-5
len: 13
CDR3aa: CASSVRPQETQYF
CDR3nt: TGTGCCAGCAGCGTAAGACCCCAAGAGACCCAGTACTTC

v_gene: TRBV30
d_gene: -
abundance: -
j_gene: TRBJ1-3
len: 15
CDR3aa: CAWSVRFGGGNTIYF
CDR3nt: TGTGCCTGGAGTGTACGCTTCGGGGGAGGAAACACCATATATTTT

v_gene: TRBV23-1
d_gene: -
abundance: few
j_gene: TRBJ1-1
len: 13
CDR3aa: CAPGGQTNTEAFF
CDR3nt: TGCGCCCCGGGAGGACAGACGAACACTGAAGCTTTCTTT

v_gene: TRBV6-5
d_gene: TRBD1
abundance: -
j_gene: TRBJ1-1
len: 14
CDR3aa: CASSPTGGTLEAFF
CDR3nt: TGTGCCAGCAGCCCGACAGGGGGGACCCTTGAAGCTTTCTTT

v_gene: TRBV30
d_gene: -
abundance: -
j_gene: TRBJ2-5
len: 13
CDR3aa: CAWSVRLKETQYF
CDR3nt: TGTGCCTGGAGTGTACGGCTCAAAGAGACCCAGTACTTC

v_gene: TRBV29-1
d_gene: TRBD1
abundance: -
j_gene: TRBJ2-7
len: 14
CDR3aa: CSVGRGTGDIEQYF
CDR3nt: TGCAGCGTTGGGAGGGGGACAGGGGACATCGAGCAGTACTTC

v_gene: TRBV5-1
d_gene: -
abundance: -
j_gene: TRBJ1-5
len: 14
CDR3aa: CASSLGSDNQPQHF
CDR3nt: TGCGCCAGCAGCTTGGGGAGCGATAATCAGCCCCAGCATTTT

v_gene: TRBV29-1
d_gene: -
abundance: few
j_gene: TRBJ2-2
len: 14
CDR3aa: CSVDRPGRTGELFF
CDR3nt: TGCAGCGTTGATAGGCCAGGGAGGACCGGGGAGCTGTTTTTT

v_gene: TRBV19
d_gene: -
abundance: -
j_gene: TRBJ2-3
len: 12
CDR3aa: CASSIHQDTQYF
CDR3nt: TGTGCCAGTAGTATTCACCAAGATACGCAGTATTTT

v_gene: TRBV5-1
d_gene: TRBD1
abundance: -
j_gene: TRBJ2-2
len: 15
CDR3aa: CASRPGTGGTGELFF
CDR3nt: TGCGCCAGCAGACCTGGGACAGGGGGCACCGGGGAGCTGTTTTTT

v_gene: TRBV30
d_gene: -
abundance: -
j_gene: TRBJ2-7
len: 12
CDR3aa: CAWSTSHYEQYF
CDR3nt: TGTGCCTGGAGTACCAGCCACTACGAGCAGTACTTC

v_gene: TRBV10-3
d_gene: -
abundance: -
j_gene: TRBJ1-6
len: 13
CDR3aa: CAIKSAGDSPLHF
CDR3nt: TGTGCCATCAAGTCTGCAGGGGATTCACCCCTCCACTTT

v_gene: TRBV29-1
d_gene: TRBD1
abundance: -
j_gene: TRBJ1-5
len: 16
CDR3aa: CSVTTGAQSSNQPQHF
CDR3nt: TGCAGCGTTACGACAGGGGCCCAATCTAGCAATCAGCCCCAGCATTTT

v_gene: TRBV2
d_gene: -
abundance: -
j_gene: TRBJ2-5
len: 12
CDR3aa: CASKAGQETQYF
CDR3nt: TGTGCCAGCAAGGCAGGTCAAGAGACCCAGTACTTC

v_gene: TRBV2
d_gene: TRBD2
abundance: -
j_gene: TRBJ2-4
len: 16
CDR3aa: CASSEDSGGVKNIQYF
CDR3nt: TGTGCCAGCAGTGAGGATAGCGGGGGAGTAAAAAACATTCAGTACTTC

v_gene: TRBV10-3
d_gene: TRBD1
abundance: few
j_gene: TRBJ2-1
len: 18
CDR3aa: CAISGALGQGAVHNEQFF
CDR3nt: TGTGCCATCAGTGGAGCCCTGGGACAGGGGGCAGTACACAATGAGCAGTTCTTC